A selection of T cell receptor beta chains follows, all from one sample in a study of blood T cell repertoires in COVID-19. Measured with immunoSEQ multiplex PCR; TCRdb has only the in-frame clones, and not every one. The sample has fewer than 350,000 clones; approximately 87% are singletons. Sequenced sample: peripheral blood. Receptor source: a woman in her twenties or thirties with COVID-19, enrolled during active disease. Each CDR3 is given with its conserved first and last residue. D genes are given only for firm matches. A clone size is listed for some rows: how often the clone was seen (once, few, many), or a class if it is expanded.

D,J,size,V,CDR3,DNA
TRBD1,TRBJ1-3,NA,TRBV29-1,CSVEDLGGQGSGNTIYF,TGCAGCGTTGAAGATCTTGGGGGACAGGGTTCCGGAAACACCATATATTTT
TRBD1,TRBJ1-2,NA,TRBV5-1,CASSPTGTVGYTF,TGCGCCAGCAGCCCCACCGGGACAGTTGGCTACACCTTC
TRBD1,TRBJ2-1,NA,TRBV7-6,CASSLAGTGPNEQFF,TGTGCCAGCAGCTTAGCGGGGACAGGGCCCAATGAGCAGTTCTTC
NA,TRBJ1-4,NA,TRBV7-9,CASSLVLGLSEKLFF,TGTGCCAGCAGCTTAGTACTCGGTCTGAGTGAAAAACTGTTTTTT
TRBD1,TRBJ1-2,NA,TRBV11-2,CASSLTPGTVNYGYTF,TGTGCCAGCAGCCTGACCCCCGGGACAGTCAACTATGGCTACACCTTC
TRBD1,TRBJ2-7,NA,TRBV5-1,CASSSGTGDEQYF,TGCGCCAGCAGCTCGGGGACAGGGGATGAGCAGTACTTC
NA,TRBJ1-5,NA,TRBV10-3,CAISGHLSANYSNQPQHF,TGTGCCATCAGTGGCCACCTTTCGGCAAACTATAGCAATCAGCCCCAGCATTTT
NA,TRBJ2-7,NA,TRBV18,CASSPLGEGGRHEQYF,TGTGCCAGCTCCCCCCTAGGGGAGGGGGGTCGGCACGAGCAGTACTTC
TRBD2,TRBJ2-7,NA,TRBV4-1,CASSQVVTSGSSYEQYF,TGCGCCAGCAGCCAAGTGGTGACTAGCGGGAGCTCCTACGAGCAGTACTTC
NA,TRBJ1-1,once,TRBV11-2,CASSLGAGSSTEAFF,TGTGCCAGCAGCTTAGGTGCGGGGTCGAGCACTGAAGCTTTCTTT
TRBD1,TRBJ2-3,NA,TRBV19,CASKHRGFPTDTQYF,TGTGCCAGTAAGCACAGGGGGTTTCCCACAGATACGCAGTATTTT
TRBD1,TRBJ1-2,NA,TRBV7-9,CASSPRGRDREGYTF,TGTGCCAGCAGCCCAAGGGGCCGAGACAGGGAAGGCTACACCTTC
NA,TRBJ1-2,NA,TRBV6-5,CASSSQQGYGYTF,TGTGCCAGCAGTTCACAACAGGGCTATGGCTACACCTTC
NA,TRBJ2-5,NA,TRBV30,CAWSGLVQETQYF,TGTGCCTGGAGTGGACTGGTCCAAGAGACCCAGTACTTC
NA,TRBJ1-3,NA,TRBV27,CASSLYGERTIGNTIYF,TGTGCCAGCAGTTTATACGGGGAGCGGACCATTGGAAACACCATATATTTT
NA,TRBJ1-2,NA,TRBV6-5,CASSYGGGANYGYTF,TGTGCCAGCAGTTACGGGGGAGGGGCGAACTATGGCTACACCTTC
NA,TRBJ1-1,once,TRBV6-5,CASRMGLYAFF,TGTGCCAGCAGGATGGGCCTCTACGCTTTCTTT
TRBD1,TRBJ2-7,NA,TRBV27,CASRKTGNGYEQYF,TGTGCCAGCAGAAAGACAGGGAACGGTTACGAGCAGTACTTC
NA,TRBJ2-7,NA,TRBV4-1,CASSQGPGSYEQYF,TGCGCCAGCAGCCAAGGGCCAGGTTCCTACGAGCAGTACTTC
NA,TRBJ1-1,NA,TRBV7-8,CASSPTDIEAFF,TGTGCCAGCAGCCCGACCGACATTGAAGCTTTCTTT
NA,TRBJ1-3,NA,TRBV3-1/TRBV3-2,CASSQTDSGNTIYF,TGTGCCAGCAGCCAGACAGACTCTGGAAACACCATATATTTT
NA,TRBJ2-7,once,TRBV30,CAWSEGATIYEQYF,TGTGCCTGGAGCGAAGGGGCGACCATCTACGAGCAGTACTTC
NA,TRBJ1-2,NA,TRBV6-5,CASRITGSYGYTF,TGTGCCAGCAGGATAACAGGGTCCTATGGCTACACCTTC
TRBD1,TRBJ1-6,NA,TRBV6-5,CASRRDSRSNSPLHF,TGTGCCAGCAGGAGGGACAGCCGTTCTAATTCACCCCTCCACTTT
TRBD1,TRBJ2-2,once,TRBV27,CASRKGQGLTGELFF,TGTGCCAGCAGGAAGGGACAGGGGCTGACCGGGGAGCTGTTTTTT
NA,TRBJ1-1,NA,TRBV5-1,CASSVRGLGDTEAFF,TGCGCCAGCAGCGTCAGGGGTTTGGGGGACACTGAAGCTTTCTTT
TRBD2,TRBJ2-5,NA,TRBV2,CASRPRGVPQETQYF,TGTGCCAGCAGACCTCGGGGGGTACCCCAAGAGACCCAGTACTTC
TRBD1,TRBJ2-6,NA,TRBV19,CATRTGSGANVLTF,TGTGCCACCCGGACAGGGTCTGGGGCCAACGTCCTGACTTTC
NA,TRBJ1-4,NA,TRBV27,CASSFRQGSRKLFF,TGTGCCAGCAGTTTTAGGCAGGGTAGCCGAAAACTGTTTTTT
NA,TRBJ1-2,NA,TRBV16,CASRRGSPTYGYTF,TGTGCCAGCAGACGAGGGTCCCCAACGTATGGCTACACCTTC
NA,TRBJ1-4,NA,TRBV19,CASSIVWGVKDEKLFF,TGTGCCAGTAGTATAGTTTGGGGAGTAAAGGATGAAAAACTGTTTTTT
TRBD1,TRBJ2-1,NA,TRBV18,CASSVDRGLGSNEQFF,TGTGCCAGCTCAGTAGACAGGGGGCTTGGTTCGAATGAGCAGTTCTTC
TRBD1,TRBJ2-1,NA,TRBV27,CASSGRGTGGNEQFF,TGTGCCAGCAGTGGAAGGGGGACAGGGGGCAATGAGCAGTTCTTC
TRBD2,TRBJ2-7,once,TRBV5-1,CASSAGGAHEQYF,TGCGCCAGCAGCGCCGGGGGGGCCCACGAGCAGTACTTC
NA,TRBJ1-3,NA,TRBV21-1,CASSKAGGADTIYF,TGTGCCAGCAGCAAGGCAGGGGGCGCAGACACCATATATTTT
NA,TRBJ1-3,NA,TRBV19,CASSGGMHSGNTIYF,TGTGCCAGTAGTGGGGGGATGCACTCTGGAAACACCATATATTTT
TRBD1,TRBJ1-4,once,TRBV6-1,CASSVRTGGRTNEKLFF,TGTGCCAGCAGTGTCCGGACAGGGGGAAGAACTAATGAAAAACTGTTTTTT
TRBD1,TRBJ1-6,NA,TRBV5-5,CASSSTGGQNSPLHF,TGTGCCAGCAGCTCCACAGGGGGCCAGAATTCACCCCTCCACTTT
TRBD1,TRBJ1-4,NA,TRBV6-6,CASSSGTGREKLFF,TGTGCCAGCAGTTCCGGGACAGGGCGGGAAAAACTGTTTTTT
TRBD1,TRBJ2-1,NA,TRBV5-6,CASSLDGQGIINEQFF,TGTGCCAGCAGCTTGGACGGACAGGGAATTATCAATGAGCAGTTCTTC
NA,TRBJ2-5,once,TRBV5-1,CASSHMGHRETQYF,TGCGCCAGCAGCCACATGGGACATCGAGAGACCCAGTACTTC
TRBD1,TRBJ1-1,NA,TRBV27,CASSTQGALNTEAFF,TGTGCCAGCAGTACGCAGGGGGCACTGAACACTGAAGCTTTCTTT
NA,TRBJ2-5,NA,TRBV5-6,CASSLAPSPRETQYF,TGTGCCAGCAGCTTGGCTCCCTCTCCCCGAGAGACCCAGTACTTC